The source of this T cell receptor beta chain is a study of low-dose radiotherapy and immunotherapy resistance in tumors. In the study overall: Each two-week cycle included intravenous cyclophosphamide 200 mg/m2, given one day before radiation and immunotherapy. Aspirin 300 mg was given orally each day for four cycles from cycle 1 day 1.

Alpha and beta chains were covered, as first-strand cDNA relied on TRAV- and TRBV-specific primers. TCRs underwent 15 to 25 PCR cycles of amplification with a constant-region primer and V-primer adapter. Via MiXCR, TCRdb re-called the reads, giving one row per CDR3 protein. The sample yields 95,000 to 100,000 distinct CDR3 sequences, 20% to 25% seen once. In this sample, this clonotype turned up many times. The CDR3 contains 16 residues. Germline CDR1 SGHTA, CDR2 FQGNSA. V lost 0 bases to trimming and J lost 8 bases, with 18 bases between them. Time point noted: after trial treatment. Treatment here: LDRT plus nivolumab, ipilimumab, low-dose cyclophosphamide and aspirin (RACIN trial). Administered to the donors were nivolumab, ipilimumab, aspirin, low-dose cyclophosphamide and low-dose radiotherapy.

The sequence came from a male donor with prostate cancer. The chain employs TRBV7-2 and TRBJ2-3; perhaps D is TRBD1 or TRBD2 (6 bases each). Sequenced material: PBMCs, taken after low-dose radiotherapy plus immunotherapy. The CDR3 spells CASSLAVGGWVPTQYF. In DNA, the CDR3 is TGTGCCAGCAGCTTAGCTGTGGGGGGCTGGGTGCCTACGCAGTATTTT.